This T cell receptor (beta chain) is from a study of a mutant IDH1 vaccine in newly diagnosed glioma. Across the study: Most patients had received both radiotherapy and temozolomide, the prior options being radiotherapy, temozolomide, or both.

Method: immunoSEQ multiplex PCR; TCRdb's copy keeps in-frame clones and lacks some. The table has roughly 45,000 clones, approximately 84% seen once; the top ten hold 2% to 2.5%. As to this clone: Its matching antigen is unknown.

The CDR3 totals 15 residues. Looked up from germline, CDR1 is MNHEY and CDR2 is SVGAGI. The V segment lost 7 bases and the J segment 5 bases; nucleotides outside the gene matches: 12. Time point defined: week 23, last vaccination. A 20-mer mutant IDH1 peptide at 300 ug was injected subcutaneously with topical imiquimod. This sample comprised PBMCs, obtained from a glioma patient whose treatment included an IDH1 peptide vaccine. This clonotype was obtained from a woman between 18 and 30 years old with glioma. Some clones in this sample may be carry-over from other donors' samples. The rearrangement links TRBV6-5 to TRBJ2-7; 9 positions agree with TRBD1. For the CDR3, the DNA is TGTGCCAGCACCCGAGGTGGGACAGGGTCAAACGAGCAGTACTTC. This encodes CASTRGGTGSNEQYF.